These 20 T cell receptor beta chains came from one sample sequenced in a study of prognosis after radiotherapy for stage I lung cancer. Genomic DNA served as the source from which two-round multiplex PCR generated TCR beta CDR3 amplicons. Round one of PCR was performed, and it used primers specific to each TRBV and TRBJ gene. One entry per CDR3 protein results from TCRdb running MiXCR on the multiplex PCR reads. This sample has 50,000 or so distinct CDR3 sequences; about a third occur once, and the top ten carry approximately 9%. The sequences come from PBMCs, collected before or after stereotactic body radiation therapy (not recorded which). These receptors were collected from a donor of 50 years or more with non-small cell lung cancer.

This clonotype was counted at least ten times. V is TRBV10-3 and J is TRBJ1-1, with 7 nucleotides matching TRBD1. The CDR3 covers 14 residues. V gave up 5 bases and J gave up 4 bases; unmatched junction bases: 7. Looked up from germline, CDR1 is ENHRY and CDR2 is SYGVKD. CDR3 sequence reads: CAISSMTGSTEAFF. In nucleotides, the CDR3 is TGTGCCATCAGTTCAATGACAGGGTCCACTGAAGCTTTCTTT.

This chain uses TRBV30 with TRBJ2-7; D uncertain. The V gene's germline CDR1 is GTSNPN and CDR2 SVGIG (reference sequence). The V end lost 5 bases, the J end lost 2 bases, and 10 bases lay between the germline ends. The CDR3 spans 12 residues. The CDR3 spells CAWSPWTYEQYF. CDR3 DNA: TGTGCCTGGTCCCCTTGGACCTACGAGCAGTACTTC.

As to this clonotype: This could be a read error, since a much larger clone is one nucleotide away. The chain is built from TRBV5-1 and TRBJ2-5; D unclear. The CDR3 consists of 14 residues. CDR1 is SGHRS and CDR2 is YFSETQ in the germline V gene. The V gene lost 2 bases and the J gene lost 2 bases, with 10 bases spanning the gap. CDR3 amino acids: CASSFDSSQETQYF. CDR3 nucleotide sequence: TGCGCCAGCAGCTTCGATTCGTCTCAAGAGACCCAGTACTTC.

This clonotype was seen at least ten times. The chain employs TRBV30 and TRBJ2-3, with 7 nucleotides matching TRBD2. The V gene's germline CDR1 is GTSNPN and CDR2 SVGIG (reference sequence). The CDR3 contains 13 residues. The junction had 5 bases not matched to a gene; V was cut back by 5 bases and J by 3 bases. This CDR3 reads CAWVTGGTDTQYF. CDR3 nucleotides: TGTGCCTGGGTAACGGGAGGTACAGATACGCAGTATTTT.

This clonotype was observed many times. The gene calls are TRBV19 and TRBJ1-1, with D hard to call. V lost 7 bases and J lost 7, with 10 bases in between. In germline, CDR1 is LNHDA, CDR2 SQIVND (reference sequence). CDR3 length: 11 amino acids. CDR3 coding DNA: TGTGCCAGTACCCGGGTTAGTGAAGCTTTCTTT. Translated: CASTRVSEAFF.

This clonotype was observed many times. The genes are TRBV10-2 and TRBJ1-5, with D tentatively TRBD1 (5 bases). V dropped 3 bases and J dropped 7 bases, with 13 bases sitting between them. This CDR3 is 14 amino acids long. CDR1 WSHSY and CDR2 SAAADI come from the germline V gene. The CDR3 coding sequence is TGCGCCAGCAGTGAAGGACATAGAAACCAGCCCCAGCATTTT. Its protein is CASSEGHRNQPQHF.

As to this clonotype: A read error is possible here, since a much larger clone lies one base away. The chain joins TRBV5-6 to TRBJ1-2; D gene unclear. The CDR3 consists of 12 residues. V dropped 4 bases and J dropped 8 bases, with 12 bases sitting between them. Germline values: CDR1 SGHDT, CDR2 YYEEEE. CDR3 DNA sequence: TGTGCCAGCAGCACTTACGATAGGGGCTACACCTTC. Translating it yields CASSTYDRGYTF. The whole variable domain, remainder taken from reference TRBV5-6 and TRBJ1-2, is DAGVTQSPTHLIKTRGQQVTLRCSPKSGHDTVSWYQQALGQGPQFIFQYYEEEERQRGNFPDRFSGHQFPNYSSELNVNALLLGDSALYLCASSTYDRGYTFGSGTRLTVV.

On this clonotype: A much larger clone differs by one base, so this may be a read error. The chain is built from TRBV19 and TRBJ1-5, with D possibly being TRBD1 (5 bases). Germline CDR1 reads LNHDA; CDR2 reads SQIVND (reference sequence). This CDR3 has 16 amino acids. The CDR3 nucleotides read TGTGCCAGTAGTATAGTTGAGACAGTCTACGGTCAGCTCCAGCATTTT. Translating it yields CASSIVETVYGQLQHF.

This clonotype was detected only a few times. The CDR3 loop is CASSRLGNGNTIYF. As DNA, the CDR3 is TGTGCCAGCAGCCGCTTAGGGAATGGAAACACCATATATTTT. V and J are TRBV9 and TRBJ1-3; D remains ambiguous. CDR1 and CDR2 from the germline V gene are SGDLS and YYNGEE. CDR3 length: 14 amino acids. Deletions cut 4 bases from V and 3 bases from J, with 11 bases between.

There are many counts of this clonotype. The gene calls are TRBV20-1 and TRBJ2-6; 7 bases agree with TRBD2. From germline, CDR1 is DFQATT and CDR2 SNEGSKA (reference sequence). Trimming cost V 5 bases and J 2 bases; bases outside gene matches: 3. The CDR3 length is 14 residues. The CDR3 bases are TGCAGTGCTGGGGGGGGTCCTGGGGCCAACGTCCTGACTTTC. Its protein product is CSAGGGPGANVLTF.

This clonotype was recorded at least ten times. This chain connects TRBV9 to TRBJ2-1, with D hard to call. Germline CDR1 SGDLS, CDR2 YYNGEE. CDR3 length: 12 amino acids. Trimming took 3 bases from V and 3 from J, leaving 4 bases between them. The CDR3 nucleotides are TGTGCCAGCAGCGCAATCTACAATGAGCAGTTCTTC. This gives the protein CASSAIYNEQFF.

Comment on this clonotype: A clone one base away is much larger, so this may be a read error. The genes are TRBV20-1 and TRBJ1-5; D may be TRBD1 (5 bases). The germline gives CDR1 DFQATT, CDR2 SNEGSKA (reference sequence). The CDR3 spans 13 residues. CDR3 sequence (DNA): TGCAGTGCTAGCGGGACCTACCGGGAGCCCCATCATTTT. It yields the protein CSASGTYREPHHF.

The chain carries TRBV24-1 and TRBJ2-3, with a possible D match to TRBD2 (5 bases). CDR3 length equals 14 residues. Trimming removed 3 bases from V and 2 bases from J, with 8 bases in between. Per the germline V gene, CDR1 is KGHDR and CDR2 is SFDVKD. CDR3 sequence: CATSDNGNTDTQYF. CDR3 DNA: TGTGCCACCAGTGATAACGGGAACACAGATACGCAGTATTTT.

In regard to this clonotype: A much larger clonotype is one base distant, so this may be a read error. CDR3 DNA: TGTGCCAGCAGTTACTCCAGCCAGGGCACAGATACGCAGTATTTT. This sequence encodes CASSYSSQGTDTQYF. The chain combines TRBV6-4 with TRBJ2-3, with no clear D. This CDR3 is built from 15 residues. Per germline, CDR1 MRHNA and CDR2 SNTAGT.

This clonotype was seen many times. The gene calls are TRBV9 and TRBJ1-1, with a tentative D call TRBD1 (6 bases). CDR1 is SGDLS and CDR2 is YYNGEE in the germline V gene. Trimming shortened V by 6 bases and J by 3 bases, and 15 bases separated the two germline ends. The CDR3 is 14 residues long. The CDR3 DNA sequence: TGTGCCAGCAACAAGGGGGGGGAGGACACTGAAGCTTTCTTT. It specifies CASNKGGEDTEAFF.

In regard to this clonotype: One junction end disagrees with the germline gene, perhaps due to a read error. The genes are TRBV27 and TRBJ1-2; 8 bases match TRBD1. The CDR3 extends over 15 amino acids. The germline gives CDR1 MNHEY, CDR2 SMNVEV (reference sequence). The CDR3 protein is CASSFSDRVNYGYTF. In DNA, the CDR3 is TGTGCCAGCAGTTTCTCGGACAGGGTGAACTATGGCTACACATTC.

In the case of this clonotype: This may arise from a read error, as a much more abundant clone is one base away. This chain connects TRBV10-3 to TRBJ1-2, with D perhaps TRBD1 (6 bases). The germline V gene encodes CDR1 ENHRY and CDR2 SYGVKD. V gave up 3 bases and J gave up 9 bases, with 14 bases separating them. The CDR3 is 13 residues long. In DNA, the CDR3 is TGTGCCATCAGTGAAGCAGGGGTGGGGCGCTACACCTTC. Residues: CAISEAGVGRYTF.

The rearrangement links TRBV12-3 or TRBV12-4 to TRBJ1-1; D call uncertain. The CDR3 has 13 residues. V dropped 1 base and J dropped 6 bases, with 9 bases sitting between them. The CDR3 nucleotides are TGTGCCAGCAGTTTAGTCTTAAAACCTGAAGCTTTCTTT. Its translation is CASSLVLKPEAFF.

This clonotype appeared many times. CDR3 bases: TGTGCCAGCAGCCGGGACAGGGGTTATGGCTACACCTTC. Translated, it gives CASSRDRGYGYTF. The chain uses TRBV11-2 and TRBJ1-2; 10 bases are a match to TRBD1. CDR1 and CDR2 (germline): SGHAT, FQNNGV. V lost 5 bases, J lost 5 bases, and 2 bases stayed unmatched. The CDR3 runs 13 residues.

The chain carries TRBV6-9 and TRBJ2-6; D perhaps matches TRBD1 (5 bases). The germline V gene has CDR1 MNHGY and CDR2 SVAAGI. V dropped 4 bases and J dropped 0 bases, with 19 bases sitting between them. The CDR3 sequence is 19 residues long. The CDR3 here is CASSSPGHRKSSGANVLTF. The DNA of the CDR3 is TGTGCCAGCAGTTCACCCGGACACCGAAAGAGCTCTGGGGCCAACGTCCTGACTTTC.